This T cell receptor beta chain was retrieved from a study of blood T cell repertoires in COVID-19. CDR3 length: 18 residues. Germline V gene data show CDR1 as SGHRS and CDR2 as YFSETQ. V lost 1 base and J lost 0; bases outside the gene matches: 6. This clone was seen only once. Produced via immunoSEQ multiplex PCR; TCRdb's table is partial and in-frame only. This table holds roughly 220,000 clones, about 91% found once. Source material: PBMCs or T cells enriched from blood (not recorded which). The receptor was derived from a woman in her 50s with acute COVID-19. V and J are TRBV5-1 and TRBJ1-6; 8 positions agree with TRBD1. The CDR3 DNA reads as TGCGCCAGCAGCTTGAACAGGGGGTCGAGCTCCTATAATTCACCCCTCCACTTT. Protein product: CASSLNRGSSSYNSPLHF.